Listed below are T cell receptor beta chains from one sample, sequenced in a study of blood T cell repertoires in COVID-19. The data were produced by immunoSEQ multiplex PCR, yet TCRdb's version contains in-frame clones alone and is incomplete. The sample yields 190,000 or so clones, less than 90% seen once. Sequencing was performed on PBMCs or T cells enriched from blood (not recorded which). All receptors come from a woman aged 30 to 39 who had been exposed to COVID-19. Each CDR3 is given with its conserved first and last residue. A D gene is named only where the DNA matches it firmly. Size is stated for part of the rows, as once, few or many counts, or as a class when the clone is expanded.

abundance	v_gene	j_gene	d_gene	CDR3nt	CDR3aa
-	TRBV27	TRBJ1-2	-	TGTGCCAGCAGTTTACTTTCTGGCGACATCCCACGCTTC	CASSLLSGDIPRF
-	TRBV7-9	TRBJ1-6	-	TGTGCCAGCAGCACACCGGGACTCTCCTATAATTCACCCCTCCACTTT	CASSTPGLSYNSPLHF
-	TRBV9	TRBJ2-7	-	TGTGCCAGCAGCCCCGGGATAGCGAGCTCCTACGAGCAGTACTTC	CASSPGIASSYEQYF
-	TRBV6-5	TRBJ1-5	TRBD1	TGTGCCAGCAGTTACGGGGGGACAGGCGGTCAGCCCCAGCATTTT	CASSYGGTGGQPQHF
-	TRBV5-4	TRBJ1-3	-	TGTGCCAGCGGCAAAGGGGAAAACACCATATATTTT	CASGKGENTIYF
-	TRBV18	TRBJ1-6	TRBD1	TGTGCCAGCTCACCGGGAGGGACAGGTTTTCTCCAAATGGCCCCGGGCATTTCACCCCTCCACTTT	CASSPGGTGFLQMAPGISPLHF
-	TRBV2	TRBJ1-5	-	TGTGCCAGCAGCCCAAGAGGGAATAATCAGCCCCAGCATTTT	CASSPRGNNQPQHF
-	TRBV27	TRBJ2-7	-	TGTGCCAGCAGTCCACCGACGGGCTACGAGCAGTACTTC	CASSPPTGYEQYF
-	TRBV30	TRBJ1-5	-	TGTGCCTGGAGTGACGTAGATCAGCCCCAGCATTTT	CAWSDVDQPQHF
-	TRBV24-1	TRBJ1-4	TRBD1	TGTGCCACCAGTGATTCCAGGGGGTTCGGTGAAAAACTGTTTTTT	CATSDSRGFGEKLFF
-	TRBV12-3/TRBV12-4	TRBJ1-4	TRBD1	TGTGCCAGCAGAGCTGACAGGGGATCACTGTTTTTT	CASRADRGSLFF
-	TRBV5-1	TRBJ1-2	-	TGCGCCAGCAGCTTGGCGGGGGGCACGGGCTACACCTTC	CASSLAGGTGYTF
-	TRBV2	TRBJ1-6	-	TGTGCCAGCAGCTTACAGGGCCCTTATAATTCACCCCTCCACTTT	CASSLQGPYNSPLHF
many	TRBV6-6	TRBJ1-5	-	TGTGCCAGCAGGCGACAGGAAGATCAGCCCCAGCATTTT	CASRRQEDQPQHF
-	TRBV27	TRBJ1-1	TRBD1	TGTGCCAGCAGTCCCAGGGGGCCTACGAACACTGAAGCTTTCTTT	CASSPRGPTNTEAFF
-	TRBV30	TRBJ1-2	TRBD1	TGTGCCTGGAGACCCGGGACAGGGGGATGGTATGGCTACACCTTC	CAWRPGTGGWYGYTF
-	TRBV3-1/TRBV3-2	TRBJ1-3	TRBD1	TGTGCCAGCAGCCGCCGCTCCGGGACAGGGGGCTCTGGAAACACCATATATTTT	CASSRRSGTGGSGNTIYF
-	TRBV2	TRBJ2-3	-	TGTGCCAGCAGTGAAGTGGGGGCTGCAGATACGCAGTATTTT	CASSEVGAADTQYF
few	TRBV19	TRBJ1-6	-	TGTGCCACCTCGGTAGGACAGCATAATTCACCCCTCCACTTT	CATSVGQHNSPLHF
-	TRBV6-5	TRBJ1-1	-	TGTGCCAGCAGATTCGGCACTGAAGCTTTCTTT	CASRFGTEAFF
-	TRBV19	TRBJ2-6	-	TGTGCCAGTACTCCGGGGGACGGGGCCAACGTCCTGACTTTC	CASTPGDGANVLTF
-	TRBV2	TRBJ1-5	-	TGTGCCAGCAGTGGGGGGGGTGATCAGCCCCAGCATTTT	CASSGGGDQPQHF
few	TRBV29-1	TRBJ1-2	-	TGCAGCGTTGAAGATCGAGGGTCAGCTAACTATGGCTACACCTTC	CSVEDRGSANYGYTF
-	TRBV12-3/TRBV12-4	TRBJ1-2	-	TGTGCCAGCAGTCGCACAGAGAACTATGGCTACACCTTC	CASSRTENYGYTF